This T cell receptor beta chain emerged from a study of Ad26.COV2.S vaccination and SARS-CoV-2 variants. Overall study context: The vaccine Ad26.COV2.S was put into the muscle once, or twice with 56 days between.

This CDR3 is built from 16 residues. With 1 base clipped from V and 0 bases from J, the junction kept 3 bases outside the gene matches. Germline V gives CDR1 LGHNA, CDR2 YSLEER. Sample treatment: 15 to 20 received Ad26.COV2.S at low or high dose, single or two shots; about 5 received placebo; per-sample allocation not given. Sample collection was performed on day 63 after the first vaccine or placebo injection. This vaccine is an Ad26 vector that expresses the Wuhan-strain SARS-CoV-2 spike. The table came from immunoSEQ multiplex PCR; TCRdb's copy has only in-frame clones and leaves some out. The table records fewer than 400,000 clones, approximately 86% of them present only once. Study-wide results and caveats: Substantial breadth was reported for post-vaccination spike-specific CD8+ and CD4+ T cells.

Concerning this clone itself: Antigen specificity is unknown.

The chain uses TRBV4-3 and TRBJ2-5; TRBD2 agrees at 9 bases. The clonotype was recovered from a person aged 18 to 65 who received the Ad26.COV2.S COVID-19 vaccine or a placebo. Sequenced here: peripheral blood, sampled in a trial of Ad26.COV2.S vaccine versus placebo. In nucleotides, the CDR3 is TGCGCCAGCAGCCAAGTTGCGGGGGGGTACCAAGAGACCCAGTACTTC. Its protein product is CASSQVAGGYQETQYF.